The clone carrying this TCR beta chain turned up a few times. Its target is not known. The V and J ends lost 0 bases and 6 bases, in that order; junction bases with no gene match: 3. CDR3 length: 15 residues. The germline gives CDR1 MNHEY, CDR2 SVGAGI. From the 5' RACE reads, TCRdb called clonotypes with MiXCR, one entry per CDR3 protein. The data show roughly 710,000 distinct CDR3 sequences, around 6.1% seen once. This sample was included in a study of identical twins. Findings and caveats of the study: While abundant cord blood beta clonotypes carried fewer insertions, memory repertoires showed no such pattern.

This sequence joins TRBV6-5 and TRBJ2-7; 12 nucleotides line up with TRBD2. The sequenced material came from naive T cells sorted from blood. This TCR was sampled from a man aged 18 to 30 in good health. CDR3 sequence (DNA): TGTGCCAGCAGTTACTCGGCTAGCGGGAGGGTCGAGCAGTACTTC. It translates to CASSYSASGRVEQYF.